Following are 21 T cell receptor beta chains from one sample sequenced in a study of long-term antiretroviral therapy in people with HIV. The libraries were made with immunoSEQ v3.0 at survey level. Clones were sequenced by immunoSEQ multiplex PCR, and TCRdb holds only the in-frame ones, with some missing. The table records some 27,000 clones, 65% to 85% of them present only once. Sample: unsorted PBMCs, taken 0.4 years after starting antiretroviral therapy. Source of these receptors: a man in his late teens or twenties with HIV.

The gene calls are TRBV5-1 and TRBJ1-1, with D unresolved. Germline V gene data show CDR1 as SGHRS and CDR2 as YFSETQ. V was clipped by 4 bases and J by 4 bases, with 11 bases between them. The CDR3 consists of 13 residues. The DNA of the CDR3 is TGCGCCAGCAGCGCGGACCGATCCACTGAAGCTTTCTTT. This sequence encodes CASSADRSTEAFF.

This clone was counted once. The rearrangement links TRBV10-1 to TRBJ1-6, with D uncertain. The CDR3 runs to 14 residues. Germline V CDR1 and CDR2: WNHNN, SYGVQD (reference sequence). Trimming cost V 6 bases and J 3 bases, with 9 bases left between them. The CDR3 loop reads CASSPGGYNSPLHF. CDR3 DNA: TGCGCCAGCAGCCCGGGTGGCTATAATTCACCCCTCCACTTT.

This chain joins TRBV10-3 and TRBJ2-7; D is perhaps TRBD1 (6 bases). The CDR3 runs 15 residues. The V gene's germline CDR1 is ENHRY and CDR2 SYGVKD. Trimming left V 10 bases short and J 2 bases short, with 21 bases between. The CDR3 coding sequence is TGTGCCACCAGCCAGGGGAACGGGGAGCCCTACGAGCAGTACTTC. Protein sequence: CATSQGNGEPYEQYF.

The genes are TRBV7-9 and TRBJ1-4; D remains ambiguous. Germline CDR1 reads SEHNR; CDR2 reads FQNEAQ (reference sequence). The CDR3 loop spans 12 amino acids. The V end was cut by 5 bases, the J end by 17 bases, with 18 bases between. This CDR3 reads CASSPHWPLIFF. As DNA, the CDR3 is TGTGCCAGCAGCCCTCACTGGCCATTAATCTTTTTT.

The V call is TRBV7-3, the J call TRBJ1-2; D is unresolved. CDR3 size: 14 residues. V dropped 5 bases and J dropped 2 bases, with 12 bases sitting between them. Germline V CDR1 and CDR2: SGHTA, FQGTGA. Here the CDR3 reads CASSPAHNNYGYTF. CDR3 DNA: TGTGCCAGCAGCCCAGCCCATAACAACTATGGCTACACCTTC.

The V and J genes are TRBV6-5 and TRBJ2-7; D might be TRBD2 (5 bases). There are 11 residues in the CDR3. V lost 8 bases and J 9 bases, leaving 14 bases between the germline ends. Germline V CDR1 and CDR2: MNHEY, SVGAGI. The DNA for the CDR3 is TGTGCCAGCGGATACCAGGACTTGCAGTACTTC. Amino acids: CASGYQDLQYF.

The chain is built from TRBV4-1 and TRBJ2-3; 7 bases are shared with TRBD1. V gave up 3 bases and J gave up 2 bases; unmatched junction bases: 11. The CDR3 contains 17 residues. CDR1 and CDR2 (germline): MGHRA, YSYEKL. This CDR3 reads CASSHFGTDLFTDTQYF. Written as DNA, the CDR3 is TGCGCCAGCAGCCACTTCGGGACAGACCTTTTCACAGATACGCAGTATTTT.

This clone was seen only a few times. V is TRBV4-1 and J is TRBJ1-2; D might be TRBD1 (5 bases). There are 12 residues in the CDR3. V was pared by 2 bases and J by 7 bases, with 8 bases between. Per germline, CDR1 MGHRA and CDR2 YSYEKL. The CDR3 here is CASSQTGAGYTF. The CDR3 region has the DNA TGCGCCAGCAGCCAAACCGGGGCTGGCTACACCTTC.

CDR3 DNA: TGCGCCAGCAGCTTGCCCTATGGTGACCCGGACTACAATGAGCAGTTCTTC. Amino acids: CASSLPYGDPDYNEQFF. The chain is built from TRBV5-1 and TRBJ2-1, with D unresolved. This CDR3 is built from 17 residues. Germline lookup yields CDR1 SGHRS and CDR2 YFSETQ. Trimming removed 1 base from V and 3 bases from J, with 17 bases in between. Based on the CDR3 plus reference TRBV5-1 and TRBJ2-1, the full variable domain is KAGVTQTPRYLIKTRGQQVTLSCSPISGHRSVSWYQQTPGQGLQFLFEYFSETQRNKGNFPGRFSGRQFSNSRSEMNVSTLELGDSALYLCASSLPYGDPDYNEQFFGPGTRLTVL.

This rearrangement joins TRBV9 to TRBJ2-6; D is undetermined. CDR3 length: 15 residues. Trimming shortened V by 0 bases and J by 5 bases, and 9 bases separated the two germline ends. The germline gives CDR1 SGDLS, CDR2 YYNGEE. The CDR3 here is CASSVAPWRANVLTF. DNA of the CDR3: TGTGCCAGCAGCGTAGCTCCTTGGAGGGCCAACGTCCTGACTTTC.

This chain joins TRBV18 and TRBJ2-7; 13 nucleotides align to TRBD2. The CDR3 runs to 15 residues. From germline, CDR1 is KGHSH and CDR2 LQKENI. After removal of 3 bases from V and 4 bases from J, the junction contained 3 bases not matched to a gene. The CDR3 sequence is CASSPGLAGAYEQYF. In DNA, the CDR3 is TGTGCCAGCTCACCCGGACTAGCGGGGGCTTACGAGCAGTACTTC. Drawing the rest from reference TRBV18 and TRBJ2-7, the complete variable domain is NAGVMQNPRHLVRRRGQEARLRCSPMKGHSHVYWYRQLPEEGLKFMVYLQKENIIDESGMPKERFSAEFPKEGPSILRIQQVVRGDSAAYFCASSPGLAGAYEQYFGPGTRLTVT.

The CDR3 region is CASSYSGGMNTEAFF. As DNA, the CDR3 is TGTGCCAGCAGTTACTCTGGGGGAATGAACACTGAAGCTTTCTTT. The genes are TRBV6-6 and TRBJ1-1; perhaps TRBD1 as D (5 bases). From germline, CDR1 is MNHNY and CDR2 SVGAGI (reference sequence). The CDR3 extends over 15 amino acids. Trimming pared 0 bases from V and 0 bases from J, leaving 8 bases between.

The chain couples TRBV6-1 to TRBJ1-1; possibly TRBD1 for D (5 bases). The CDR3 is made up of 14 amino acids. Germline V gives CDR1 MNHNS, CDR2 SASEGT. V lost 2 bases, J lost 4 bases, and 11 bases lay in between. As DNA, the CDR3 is TGTGCCAGCAGTGAATATCAGGGCGGCACTGAAGCTTTCTTT. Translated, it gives CASSEYQGGTEAFF.

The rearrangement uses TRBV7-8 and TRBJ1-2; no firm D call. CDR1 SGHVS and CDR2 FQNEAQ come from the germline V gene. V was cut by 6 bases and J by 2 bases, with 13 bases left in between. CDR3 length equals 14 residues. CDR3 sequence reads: CASSQLLANYGYTF. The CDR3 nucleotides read TGTGCCAGCAGTCAACTTCTGGCCAACTATGGCTACACCTTC.

CDR3 bases: TGCGCCAGCAGCCAAGATAAAACCGGACAGGGCTTTTCTAATTCACCCCTCCACTTT. This codes for CASSQDKTGQGFSNSPLHF. The rearrangement links TRBV4-1 to TRBJ1-6; TRBD1 matches at 8 bases. V shed 0 bases and J 6 bases; nucleotides not matched to a gene: 13. The CDR3 spans 19 residues. Germline assignment: CDR1 MGHRA and CDR2 YSYEKL.

CDR3 protein: CASSLGGGPDEQYF. CDR3 in DNA: TGTGCCAGCAGCTTGGGGGGGGGTCCGGACGAGCAGTACTTC. The rearrangement joins TRBV5-4 to TRBJ2-7; TRBD2 matches at 7 bases. The germline V gene encodes CDR1 SGHNT and CDR2 YYREEE (reference sequence). V was pared by 0 bases and J by 5 bases, with 5 bases of the junction left unmatched. There are 14 residues in the CDR3.

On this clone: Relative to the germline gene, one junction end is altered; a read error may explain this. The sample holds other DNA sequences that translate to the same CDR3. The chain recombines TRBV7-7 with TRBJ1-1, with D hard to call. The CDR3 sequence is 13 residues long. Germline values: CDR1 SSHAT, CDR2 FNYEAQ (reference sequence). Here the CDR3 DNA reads TGTGCTAGCAGCCTAACCTTGAACACTGAAGCTTTCTTT. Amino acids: CASSLTLNTEAFF. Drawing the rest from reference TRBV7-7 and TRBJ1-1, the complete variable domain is GAGVSQSPRYKVTKRGQDVTLRCDPISSHATLYWYQQALGQGPEFLTYFNYEAQPDKSGLPSDRFSAERPEGSISTLTIQRTEQRDSAMYRCASSLTLNTEAFFGQGTRLTVV.

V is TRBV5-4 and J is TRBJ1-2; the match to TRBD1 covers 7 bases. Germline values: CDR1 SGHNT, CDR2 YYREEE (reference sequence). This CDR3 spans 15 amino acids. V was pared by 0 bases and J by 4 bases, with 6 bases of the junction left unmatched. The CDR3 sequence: CASSLEGGIGYGYTF. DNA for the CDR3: TGTGCCAGCAGCTTGGAAGGGGGCATTGGCTATGGCTACACCTTC.

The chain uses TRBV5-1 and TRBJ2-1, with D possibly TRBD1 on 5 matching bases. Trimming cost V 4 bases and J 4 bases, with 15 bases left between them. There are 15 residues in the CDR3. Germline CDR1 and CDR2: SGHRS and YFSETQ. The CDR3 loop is CASSQGDSLYNEQFF. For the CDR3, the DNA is TGCGCCAGCAGCCAAGGCGACAGTCTATACAATGAGCAGTTCTTC.

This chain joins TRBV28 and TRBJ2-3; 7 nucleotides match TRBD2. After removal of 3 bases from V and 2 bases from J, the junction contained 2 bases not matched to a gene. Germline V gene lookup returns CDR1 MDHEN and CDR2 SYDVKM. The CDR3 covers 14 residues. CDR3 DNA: TGTGCCAGCAGTTTGGGGAGGGCCACAGATACGCAGTATTTT. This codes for CASSLGRATDTQYF.

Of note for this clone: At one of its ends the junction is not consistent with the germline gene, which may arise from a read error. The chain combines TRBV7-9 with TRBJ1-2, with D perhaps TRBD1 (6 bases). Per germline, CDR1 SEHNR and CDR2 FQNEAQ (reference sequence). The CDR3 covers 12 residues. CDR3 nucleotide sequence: TGTGCCAGCAGTTTAGGGGGGGAAGGCTACACCTTC. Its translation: CASSLGGEGYTF. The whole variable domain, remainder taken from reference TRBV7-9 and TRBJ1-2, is DTGVSQNPRHKITKRGQNVTFRCDPISEHNRLYWYRQTLGQGPEFLTYFQNEAQLEKSRLLSDRFSAERPKGSFSTLEIQRTEQGDSAMYLCASSLGGEGYTFGSGTRLTVV.